This T cell receptor beta chain was found in a study of chemoradiotherapy in HPV16-positive cancers. Whole-study findings and limits: The functional HPV-specific definition rests on just a couple of HPV16-positive patients. HPV-responsive T-cell expansion during chemoradiotherapy was linked to improved recurrence-free survival in HPV16-positive patients.

Profiling relied on immunoSEQ multiplex PCR, and the TCRdb table lists in-frame clones only, not all of them. The sample lists about 20,000 clones, approximately 86% occurring once. This clone was counted a single time. What it binds is unknown. V dropped 5 bases and J dropped 5 bases, with 7 bases sitting between them. The CDR3 length is 12 residues. Germline V gene sequence: CDR1 SGHTA, CDR2 FQGNSA. The TCR was taken from a human donor with HPV-associated anogenital cancer. The sample in question was blood, obtained from a patient who underwent chemoradiotherapy. This chain links TRBV7-2 with TRBJ1-5, with D uncertain. The CDR3 here is CASSLVYQPQHF. The CDR3 DNA reads TGTGCCAGCAGCCTAGTCTATCAGCCCCAGCATTTT. The full variable domain, rest sourced from reference TRBV7-2 and TRBJ1-5, is GAGVSQSPSNKVTEKGKDVELRCDPISGHTALYWYRQSLGQGLEFLIYFQGNSAPDKSGLPSDRFSAERTGGSVSTLTIQRTQQEDSAVYLCASSLVYQPQHFGDGTRLSIL.